This T cell receptor (beta chain) derives from a study of T cell responses to AZD1222 COVID-19 vaccine. Study-wide results and caveats: Clonal diversity may have been underestimated in mostly white British donors.

Profiling relied on immunoSEQ multiplex PCR, and the TCRdb table lists in-frame clones only, not all of them. The sample yields about 150,000 clones, approximately 90% seen once. As to this clone: Antigen unknown.

The source material was peripheral blood, sampled 28 days after the second AZD1222 dose. The source is an adult who received the AZD1222 COVID-19 vaccine.

CDR3 region: CASSNPGGGDEQYF. The CDR3 bases are TGCGCCAGCAGCAACCCAGGGGGTGGCGACGAGCAGTACTTC. This chain links TRBV5-1 with TRBJ2-7; 7 bases fit TRBD1. Germline trimming cut 4 bases from V and 5 bases from J; bases unmatched to any gene: 9. There are 14 residues in the CDR3. Germline-derived CDR1 and CDR2 are SGHRS and YFSETQ.